Presented here are 26 T cell receptor beta chains from one specimen sequenced in a study of T cells after yellow fever vaccination (dated by TCRdb to the late 2010s). The treatment or condition label corresponds to: live attenuated yellow fever vaccine strain. Library generation was performed with 5' RACE. Sequencing used an Illumina HiSeq 2500. The public reads were reanalyzed by TCRdb: fastp trimming at Q25, MiXCR alignment, in-frame beta chains only. Duplicate CDR3 protein sequences are folded into a single record with the most common DNA and genes. This sample is represented by roughly 45,000 distinct CDR3 sequences; about 6.8% of them were singletons. Over 14% of the sample belongs to the ten largest clones. This sample comprised CD8+ T cells not binding an NS4B(214-222) dextramer, sorted from PBMCs, obtained 45 days after the yellow fever booster vaccination. The cell subset or site label, read with the paper, signifies: NS4B epitope dextramer-negative CD8 T cells. The receptors originated from a man younger than 40 who received the YFV17D yellow fever vaccine.

Many counts were recorded for this clonotype. The chain is built from TRBV13 and TRBJ2-5; D is unresolved. CDR3 length equals 12 residues. Looked up from germline, CDR1 is PRHDT and CDR2 is FYEKMQ (reference sequence). Trimming removed 6 bases from V and 7 bases from J, with 12 bases in between. For the CDR3, the DNA is TGTGCCAGCAGTATAAATGCAGGGACCCAGTACTTC. Protein product: CASSINAGTQYF.

This clonotype has a count of ten or more. V is TRBV6-5 and J is TRBJ1-4; D is unclear. Germline V gene sequence: CDR1 MNHEY, CDR2 SVGAGI. This CDR3 has 13 amino acids. V was cut by 4 bases and J by 6 bases, with 9 bases left in between. The CDR3, as DNA: TGTGCCAGCAGTTCTTGGGGAGATGAAAAACTGTTTTTT. The encoded protein is CASSSWGDEKLFF.

This clonotype was detected only a few times. The genes are TRBV4-1 and TRBJ2-1; no clear D. CDR3 length equals 16 residues. Trimming cost V 1 base and J 3 bases, with 13 bases left between them. Germline loops: CDR1 MGHRA, CDR2 YSYEKL. The CDR3 DNA sequence: TGCGCCAGCAGCCAAGTTCCCGGGCCAGACTACAATGAGCAGTTCTTC. Translation: CASSQVPGPDYNEQFF.

This clonotype has only a few counts. V and J are TRBV5-1 and TRBJ2-6; D not resolved. The CDR3 sequence is 15 residues long. V gave up 3 bases and J gave up 0 bases, with 7 bases separating them. From germline, CDR1 is SGHRS and CDR2 YFSETQ. The CDR3 sequence is CASSSLTSGANVLTF. The CDR3 bases are TGCGCCAGCAGCTCATTAACCTCTGGGGCCAACGTCCTGACTTTC.

A few counts support this clonotype. The rearrangement links TRBV5-1 to TRBJ2-7; TRBD1 might be the D (6 bases). The V gene lost 4 bases and the J gene lost 3 bases, with 11 bases spanning the gap. Germline assignment: CDR1 SGHRS and CDR2 YFSETQ. The CDR3 runs 13 residues. DNA for the CDR3: TGCGCCAGCAGCCCCCCGGACAGCTACGAGCAGTACTTC. It codes for CASSPPDSYEQYF.

The chain is built from TRBV20-1 and TRBJ2-1; D not certain. The CDR3 covers 16 residues. Per the germline V gene, CDR1 is DFQATT and CDR2 is SNEGSKA (reference sequence). V was clipped by 1 base and J by 1 base, with 14 bases between them. The CDR3 reads CSARGLLDLSYNEQFF. The CDR3 DNA sequence: TGCAGTGCTAGAGGCTTGCTAGACCTTTCCTACAATGAGCAGTTCTTC.

This clonotype was seen ten or more times. V usage is TRBV7-9 and J usage is TRBJ1-4; perhaps TRBD1 as D (5 bases). Looked up from germline, CDR1 is SEHNR and CDR2 is FQNEAQ (reference sequence). This CDR3 contains 13 residues. V lost 8 bases and J 3 bases, leaving 10 bases between the germline ends. The CDR3 coding sequence is TGTGCCAGCTCGCAGGGCCCTAATGAAAAACTGTTTTTT. Translating gives CASSQGPNEKLFF. Filled out from reference TRBV7-9 and TRBJ1-4, the complete variable domain reads DTGVSQNPRHKITKRGQNVTFRCDPISEHNRLYWYRQTLGQGPEFLTYFQNEAQLEKSRLLSDRFSAERPKGSFSTLEIQRTEQGDSAMYLCASSQGPNEKLFFGSGTQLSVL.

The chain uses TRBV7-9 and TRBJ2-3; D is tentatively TRBD1 or TRBD2 (7 bases each). V shed 6 bases and J shed 2 bases, with 18 bases lying between them. Germline CDR1 reads SEHNR; CDR2 reads FQNEAQ (reference sequence). The CDR3 has 16 residues. The CDR3 bases are TGTGCCAGCAGGAAAAGCGGGACAGACAACACAGATACGCAGTATTTT. This codes for CASRKSGTDNTDTQYF.

This clonotype was seen at least ten times. The chain recombines TRBV29-1 with TRBJ2-7; D possibly corresponds to TRBD1 (6 bases). Trimming took 6 bases from V and 2 from J, leaving 11 bases between them. CDR1 SQVTM and CDR2 ANQGSEA come from the germline V gene. The CDR3 length is 12 residues. CDR3: CSVNRVPYEQYF. CDR3 sequence (DNA): TGCAGCGTGAACAGGGTGCCCTACGAGCAGTACTTC.

As regards this clonotype: A much larger clone lies one base from this, so it may be a read error. The CDR3 DNA reads TGTGCCAGCAGCTTTCCGGGGGGAGACTACAATGAGCAGTTCTTC. It encodes CASSFPGGDYNEQFF. The chain is built from TRBV11-3 and TRBJ2-1; 7 bases are shared with TRBD2. The V and J ends lost 3 bases and 3 bases, in that order; junction bases with no gene match: 5. The CDR3 has 15 amino acids. Looked up from germline, CDR1 is SGHNT and CDR2 is YENEEA.

As to this clonotype: A read error may be the cause here, since a much bigger clone is one base away. The chain employs TRBV9 and TRBJ2-7; D gene unclear. This CDR3 comprises 8 residues. V dropped 3 bases and J dropped 9 bases, with 1 base sitting between them. Per germline, CDR1 SGDLS and CDR2 YYNGEE. CDR3 amino acids: CASSAQYF. The DNA for the CDR3 is TGTGCCAGCAGCGCGCAGTACTTC.

This clonotype was observed at least ten times. This chain connects TRBV12-3 or TRBV12-4 to TRBJ2-5; no firm D call. V lost 7 bases to trimming and J lost 5 bases, with 8 bases between them. The CDR3 is 11 residues long. The CDR3 DNA sequence: TGTGCCAGCAAGATATCGGAGACCCAGTACTTC. Its protein product is CASKISETQYF.

This clonotype has at least ten counts. V and J are TRBV27 and TRBJ2-7; D possibly corresponds to TRBD2 (6 bases). The CDR3 has 13 amino acids. CDR1 MNHEY and CDR2 SMNVEV come from the germline V gene (reference sequence). Trimming took off 6 bases at V and 5 bases at J, with 14 bases between the two ends. DNA of the CDR3: TGTGCCAGCAGGTCCGGGGGTCGCCACGAGCAGTACTTC. Its protein product is CASRSGGRHEQYF.

This clonotype was counted many times. This chain uses TRBV2 with TRBJ2-3; D not resolved. Trimming removed 6 bases at V and 2 bases at J, with 9 bases between. CDR1 SNHLY and CDR2 FYNNEI come from the germline V gene. This CDR3 spans 13 amino acids. This chain's CDR3 is CASSSAPTDTQYF. CDR3 coding DNA: TGTGCCAGCAGCTCCGCTCCCACAGATACGCAGTATTTT.

Many counts were recorded for this clonotype. Sequence at one end of the junction differs from germline and may be a read error. The chain couples TRBV4-3 to TRBJ2-7; D uncertain. Germline V gene data show CDR1 as LGHNA and CDR2 as YSLEER. This CDR3 is built from 15 residues. The CDR3 DNA is TGCGCCAGCAGCCACTCGGCCGAGCCCTCCCACGAGCAGTACTTC. Its translation is CASSHSAEPSHEQYF.

This clonotype was observed at least ten times. The J gene is TRBJ2-5, the V gene TRBV10-2; a weak D match, TRBD1 (6 bases). The germline V gene encodes CDR1 WSHSY and CDR2 SAAADI. Trimming shortened V by 10 bases and J by 6 bases, and 12 bases separated the two germline ends. CDR3 length: 11 residues. CDR3 protein: CATLRGKTQYF. CDR3 in DNA: TGCGCCACCCTTAGGGGGAAGACCCAGTACTTC.

This clonotype has a count of ten or more. The V gene is TRBV6-5, the J gene TRBJ2-2; 9 bases align to TRBD2. There are 15 residues in the CDR3. V was pared by 4 bases and J by 11 bases, with 11 bases of the junction left unmatched. Germline assignment: CDR1 MNHEY and CDR2 SVGAGI. In DNA, the CDR3 is TGTGCCAGCAGTTCCGGGGGAGCGGGAGGACGTGAGCTGTTTTTT. Protein sequence: CASSSGGAGGRELFF.

The sample holds many counts of this clonotype. This chain links TRBV15 with TRBJ2-2; a possible D gene is TRBD2 (5 bases). The CDR3 is 13 amino acids. Per germline, CDR1 LNHNV and CDR2 YYDKDF (reference sequence). V lost 3 bases and J lost 5, with 7 bases in between. CDR3 nucleotides: TGTGCCACCAGCAGGAGGGAGACCGGGGAGCTGTTTTTT. It translates to CATSRRETGELFF.

This clonotype came up many times. The gene calls are TRBV12-3 or TRBV12-4 and TRBJ1-1; D is perhaps TRBD1 (5 bases). V lost 8 bases to trimming and J lost 5 bases, with 12 bases between them. This CDR3 spans 12 amino acids. The CDR3 reads CASERGGTEAFF. CDR3 bases: TGTGCCAGCGAAAGGGGTGGGACTGAAGCTTTCTTT.

In its sample, this clonotype was seen many times. V gene TRBV27 combines with J gene TRBJ2-3; 9 bases map to TRBD2. The CDR3 consists of 17 residues. From germline, CDR1 is MNHEY and CDR2 SMNVEV (reference sequence). The trim removed 7 bases at V and 1 base at J, leaving 12 bases unmatched. The DNA for the CDR3 is TGTGCCAGCACCGGATGGTCGCGGGAGGGTGGCACAGATACGCAGTATTTT. Its protein is CASTGWSREGGTDTQYF.

This clonotype was picked up many times. The genes are TRBV9 and TRBJ2-1, with D perhaps TRBD2 (5 bases). V was shortened by 0 bases and J by 8 bases, with 15 bases between the two germline ends. The CDR3 contains 15 residues. Germline-derived CDR1 and CDR2 are SGDLS and YYNGEE. CDR3 residues: CASSVGVGEVDEQFF. The CDR3, as DNA: TGTGCCAGCAGCGTAGGTGTGGGAGAAGTAGATGAGCAGTTCTTC.

Ten or more counts support this clonotype. This chain connects TRBV27 to TRBJ2-1, with D possibly being TRBD1 or TRBD2 (5 bases each). Germline V gene sequence: CDR1 MNHEY, CDR2 SMNVEV (reference sequence). The CDR3 is made up of 16 amino acids. The V and J ends lost 7 bases and 6 bases respectively, with 22 bases between them. CDR3 region: CASNSLGDPLGNEQFF. The CDR3 DNA follows: TGTGCCAGCAACTCCCTCGGGGACCCCCTGGGCAATGAGCAGTTCTTC.

This clonotype was counted ten times or more. The chain has TRBV2 and TRBJ1-6; 8 positions match TRBD1. With 5 bases clipped from V and 10 bases from J, the junction kept 7 bases outside the gene matches. The germline V gene has CDR1 SNHLY and CDR2 FYNNEI. The CDR3 runs to 14 residues. CDR3 amino acids: CASSLRTGFSPLHF. For the CDR3, the DNA is TGTGCCAGCAGTCTCAGGACAGGGTTCTCACCCCTCCACTTT.

This clonotype appeared many times. The genes are TRBV4-3 and TRBJ2-2; no firm D call. CDR3 length: 12 amino acids. V lost 1 base, J lost 8 bases, and 5 bases lay in between. Germline CDR1 reads LGHNA; CDR2 reads YSLEER. The CDR3 region is CASSQGRGELFF. CDR3 sequence (DNA): TGCGCCAGCAGCCAAGGACGAGGGGAGCTGTTTTTT.

To note about this clonotype: This may come from a read error, since a much larger clone is one base off. The J gene is TRBJ2-3, the V gene TRBV12-3 or TRBV12-4; 9 bases agree with TRBD2. The CDR3 is 15 residues long. CDR3 region: CASSPREGPTDTKYF. CDR3 nucleotide sequence: TGTGCCAGCAGCCCGCGGGAGGGCCCCACAGATACGAAGTATTTT.

The chain joins TRBV4-3 to TRBJ2-1; 10 bases map to TRBD2. J lost 9 bases, V lost 2 bases, and 7 bases had no gene match. The CDR3 sequence is 15 residues long. CDR1 and CDR2 from the germline V gene are LGHNA and YSLEER. The chain's CDR3 is CASSQQREGGSEQFF. As DNA, the CDR3 is TGCGCCAGCAGCCAACAGCGGGAGGGGGGGAGTGAGCAGTTCTTC.